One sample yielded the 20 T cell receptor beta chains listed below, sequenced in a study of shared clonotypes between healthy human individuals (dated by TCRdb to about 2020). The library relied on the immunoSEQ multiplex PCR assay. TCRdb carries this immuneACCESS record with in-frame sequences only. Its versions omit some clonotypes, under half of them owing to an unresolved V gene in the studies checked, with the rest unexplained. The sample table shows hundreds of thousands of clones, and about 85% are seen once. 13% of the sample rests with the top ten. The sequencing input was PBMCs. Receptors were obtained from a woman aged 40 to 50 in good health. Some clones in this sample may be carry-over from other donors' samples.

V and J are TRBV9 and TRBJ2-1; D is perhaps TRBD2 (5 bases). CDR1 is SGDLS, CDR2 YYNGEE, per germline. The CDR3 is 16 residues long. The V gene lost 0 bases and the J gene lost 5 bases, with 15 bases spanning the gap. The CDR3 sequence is CASSVAVSAHNNEQFF. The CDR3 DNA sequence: TGTGCCAGCAGCGTAGCTGTTAGCGCCCATAACAATGAGCAGTTCTTC. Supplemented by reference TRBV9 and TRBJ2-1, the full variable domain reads DSGVTQTPKHLITATGQRVTLRCSPRSGDLSVYWYQQSLDQGLQFLIQYYNGEERAKGNILERFSAQQFPDLHSELNLSSLELGDSALYFCASSVAVSAHNNEQFFGPGTRLTVL.

The CDR3 here is CASSKIWTGGKGSSYEQYF. The CDR3 coding sequence is TGTGCCAGCAGTAAAATATGGACAGGGGGCAAAGGAAGCTCCTACGAGCAGTACTTC. The chain couples TRBV2 to TRBJ2-7, with 11 bases that match TRBD1. With 5 bases clipped from V and 0 bases from J, the junction kept 15 bases outside the gene matches. Germline-derived CDR1 and CDR2 are SNHLY and FYNNEI. This CDR3 region has 19 residues.

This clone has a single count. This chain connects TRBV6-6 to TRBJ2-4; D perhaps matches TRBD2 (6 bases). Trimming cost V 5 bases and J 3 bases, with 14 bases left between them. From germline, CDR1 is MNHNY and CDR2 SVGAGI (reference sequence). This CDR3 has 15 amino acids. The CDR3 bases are TGTGCCAGCAGTCCCCGAGACGGGGGCAAAAACATTCAGTACTTC. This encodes CASSPRDGGKNIQYF.

CDR3 sequence reads: CAISDVGNSYGYTF. The CDR3 DNA follows: TGTGCCATCAGTGACGTGGGGAATAGCTATGGCTACACCTTC. This chain joins TRBV10-3 and TRBJ1-2; D unclear. This CDR3 region has 14 residues. Germline V gene sequence: CDR1 ENHRY, CDR2 SYGVKD. Trimming cost V 3 bases and J 4 bases, with 12 bases left between them.

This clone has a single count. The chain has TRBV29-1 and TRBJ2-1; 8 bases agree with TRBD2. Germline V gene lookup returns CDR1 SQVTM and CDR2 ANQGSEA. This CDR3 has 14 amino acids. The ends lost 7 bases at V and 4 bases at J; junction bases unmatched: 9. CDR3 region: CSAEGLGDYNEQFF. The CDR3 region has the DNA TGCAGCGCCGAGGGACTAGGGGATTACAATGAGCAGTTCTTC.

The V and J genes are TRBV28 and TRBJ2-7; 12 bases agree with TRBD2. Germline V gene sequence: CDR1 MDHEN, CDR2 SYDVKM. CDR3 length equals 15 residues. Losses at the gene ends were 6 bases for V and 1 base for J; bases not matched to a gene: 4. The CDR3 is CASSTGTSGSYEQYF. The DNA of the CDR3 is TGTGCCAGCAGCACCGGGACTAGCGGGTCCTACGAGCAGTACTTC.

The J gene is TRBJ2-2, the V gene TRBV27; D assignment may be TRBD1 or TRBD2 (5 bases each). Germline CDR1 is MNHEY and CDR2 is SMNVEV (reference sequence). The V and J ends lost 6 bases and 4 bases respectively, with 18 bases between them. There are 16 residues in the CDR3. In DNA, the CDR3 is TGTGCCAGCAGCACCCGGGACCCCAGGAGCACCGGGGAGCTGTTTTTT. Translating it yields CASSTRDPRSTGELFF.

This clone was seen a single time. The CDR3 DNA reads TGCAGCGTGAAGACGGAGGACTATGGCTACACCTTC. Its protein is CSVKTEDYGYTF. This chain connects TRBV29-1 to TRBJ1-2; no reliable D call. This CDR3 region has 12 residues. V dropped 6 bases and J dropped 3 bases, with 11 bases sitting between them. Germline values: CDR1 SQVTM, CDR2 ANQGSEA.

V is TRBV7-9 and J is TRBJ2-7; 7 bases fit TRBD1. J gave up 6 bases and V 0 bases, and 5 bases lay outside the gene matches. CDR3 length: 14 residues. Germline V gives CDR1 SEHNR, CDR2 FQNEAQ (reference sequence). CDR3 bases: TGTGCCAGCAGCTTAGCAACAGGGGCTCTCGAGCAGTACTTC. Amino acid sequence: CASSLATGALEQYF.

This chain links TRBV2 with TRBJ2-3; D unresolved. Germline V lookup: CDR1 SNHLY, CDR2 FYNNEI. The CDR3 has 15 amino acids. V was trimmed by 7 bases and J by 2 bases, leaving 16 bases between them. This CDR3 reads CASTPSGSYTDTQYF. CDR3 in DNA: TGTGCCAGCACGCCGTCGGGCTCCTACACAGATACGCAGTATTTT.

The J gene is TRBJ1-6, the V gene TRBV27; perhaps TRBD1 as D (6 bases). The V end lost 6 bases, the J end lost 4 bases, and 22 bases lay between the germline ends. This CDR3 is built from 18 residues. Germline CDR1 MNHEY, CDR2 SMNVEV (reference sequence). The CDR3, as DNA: TGTGCCAGCAGACCCACCTACAGGGAAAATCAGTATAATTCACCCCTCCACTTT. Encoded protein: CASRPTYRENQYNSPLHF.

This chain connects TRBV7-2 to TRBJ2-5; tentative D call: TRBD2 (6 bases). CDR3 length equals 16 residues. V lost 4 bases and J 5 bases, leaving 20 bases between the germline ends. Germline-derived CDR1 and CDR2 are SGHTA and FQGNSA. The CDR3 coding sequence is TGTGCCAGCAGCTCGGGGGTAGCAGGGATCGGGGAGACCCAGTACTTC. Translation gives CASSSGVAGIGETQYF.

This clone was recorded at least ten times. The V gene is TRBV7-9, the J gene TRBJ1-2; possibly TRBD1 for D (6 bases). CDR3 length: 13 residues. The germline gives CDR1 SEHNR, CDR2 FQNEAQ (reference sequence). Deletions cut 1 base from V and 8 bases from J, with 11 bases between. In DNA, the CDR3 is TGTGCCAGCAGCTTAGACACAGGGTCCGGCTACACCTTC. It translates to CASSLDTGSGYTF.

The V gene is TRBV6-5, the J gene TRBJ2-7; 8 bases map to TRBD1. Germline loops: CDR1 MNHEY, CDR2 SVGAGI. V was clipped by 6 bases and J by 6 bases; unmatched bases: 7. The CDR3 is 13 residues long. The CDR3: CASRITGGGEQYF. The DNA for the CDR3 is TGTGCCAGCAGGATTACAGGGGGTGGCGAGCAGTACTTC.

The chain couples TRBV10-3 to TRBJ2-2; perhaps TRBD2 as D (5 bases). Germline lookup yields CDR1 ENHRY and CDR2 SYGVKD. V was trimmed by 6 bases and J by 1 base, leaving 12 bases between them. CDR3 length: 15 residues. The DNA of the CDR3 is TGTGCCATCAGCGGGGTGCTAGAGAACACCGGGGAGCTGTTTTTT. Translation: CAISGVLENTGELFF.

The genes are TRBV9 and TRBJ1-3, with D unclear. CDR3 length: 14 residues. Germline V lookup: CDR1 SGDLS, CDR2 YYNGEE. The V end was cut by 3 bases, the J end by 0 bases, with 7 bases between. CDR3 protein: CASSGNLSGNTIYF. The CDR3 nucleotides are TGTGCCAGCAGCGGAAACCTCTCTGGAAACACCATATATTTT.

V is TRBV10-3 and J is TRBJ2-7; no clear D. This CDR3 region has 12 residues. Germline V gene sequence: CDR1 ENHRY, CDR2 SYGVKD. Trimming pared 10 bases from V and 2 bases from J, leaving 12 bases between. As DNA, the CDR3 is TGTGCCAGCGGTTTTCGTCCCTACGAGCAGTACTTC. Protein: CASGFRPYEQYF.

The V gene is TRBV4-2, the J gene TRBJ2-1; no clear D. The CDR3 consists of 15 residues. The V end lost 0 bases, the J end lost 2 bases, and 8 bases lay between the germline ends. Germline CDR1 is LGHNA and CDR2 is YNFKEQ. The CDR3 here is CASSQEVSPYNEQFF. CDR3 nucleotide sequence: TGTGCCAGCAGCCAAGAGGTTAGCCCCTACAATGAGCAGTTCTTC.

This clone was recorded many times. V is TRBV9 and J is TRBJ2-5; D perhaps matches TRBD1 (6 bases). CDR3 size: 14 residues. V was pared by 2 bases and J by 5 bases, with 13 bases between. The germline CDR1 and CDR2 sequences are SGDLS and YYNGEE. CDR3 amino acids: CASSVSSGDETQYF. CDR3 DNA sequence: TGTGCCAGCAGCGTTTCGTCAGGGGACGAGACCCAGTACTTC.

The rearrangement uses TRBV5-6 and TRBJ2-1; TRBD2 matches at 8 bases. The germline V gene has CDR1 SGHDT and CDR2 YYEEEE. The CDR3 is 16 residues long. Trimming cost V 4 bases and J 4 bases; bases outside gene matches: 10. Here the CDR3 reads CASSVRSVAGYNEQFF. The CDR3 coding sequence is TGTGCCAGCAGCGTCCGGTCGGTAGCGGGGTACAATGAGCAGTTCTTC.